Listed below are T cell receptor beta chains from one sample, sequenced in a study of identical twins. Via MiXCR, TCRdb re-called the 5' RACE reads, giving one row per CDR3 protein. The sample records fewer than 250,000 distinct CDR3 sequences, roughly a tenth being singletons. Sample: memory (CD45RO+) T cells sorted from blood. These receptors originate from a young woman in good health. Both conserved end residues are part of each CDR3. The D gene is left open where the match is weak. Not all rows give a size; the values are once, few, many and, for expanded clones, a class.

once TRBJ2-2 TRBV20-1 14 NA TGCAGTGCTAGAGTCAGTATGAGGACCGGGGAGCTGTTTTTT CSARVSMRTGELFF
NA TRBJ1-1 TRBV3-1 13 NA TGTGCCAGCAGACAGGGAGGAAACACTGAAGCTTTCTTT CASRQGGNTEAFF
NA TRBJ2-6 TRBV6-2/TRBV6-3 19 NA TGTGCCAGCAGTTACAGAGTGGGAGAGGTTCCTCCTGGGGCCAACGTCCTGACTTTC CASSYRVGEVPPGANVLTF
few TRBJ2-7 TRBV6-5 12 NA TGTGCCACCATGGGGACCCCCTACGAGCAGTACTTC CATMGTPYEQYF
few TRBJ1-1 TRBV29-1 12 NA TGCAGCGTTGAAGTTTGGCGCAACGAAGCTTTCTTT CSVEVWRNEAFF
few TRBJ1-6 TRBV5-1 16 NA TGCGCCAGCAGCTTGGTCGGGGGTTTAGTGAATTCACCCCTCCACTTT CASSLVGGLVNSPLHF
NA TRBJ2-1 TRBV6-2/TRBV6-3 13 TRBD2 TGTGCCAGCAGTACTAGCGCAAACAATGAGCAGTTCTTC CASSTSANNEQFF
once TRBJ1-1 TRBV7-9 15 TRBD1 TGTGCCAGCAGCTTCGACAGGGTAAAGTACACTGAAGCTTTCTTT CASSFDRVKYTEAFF
few TRBJ2-7 TRBV20-1 13 NA TGCAGTGCTAGAGATCGGACTTCCTACGAGCAGTACTTC CSARDRTSYEQYF
many TRBJ2-7 TRBV27 13 NA TGTGCCAGCAGTTTCCTAGGGTTCCACGAGCAGTACTTC CASSFLGFHEQYF
NA TRBJ2-7 TRBV20-1 18 TRBD2 TGCAGCTCCGAACCGCCGGGACTAGCGGGAGCGGCGTCCTACGAGCAGTACTTC CSSEPPGLAGAASYEQYF
NA TRBJ2-1 TRBV7-9 15 NA TGTGCCAGCAGCTTAAACAACGGGGCCTACAATGAGCAGTTCTTC CASSLNNGAYNEQFF
few TRBJ1-6 TRBV6-5 15 NA TGTGCCAGCAGTTACTCGGGGGGCAGTCGGTCACCCCTCCACTTT CASSYSGGSRSPLHF
few TRBJ2-7 TRBV5-1 15 TRBD1 TGCGCCAGCAGCTGGGGTACAGGGGGAATTAGCGAGCAGTACTTC CASSWGTGGISEQYF
many TRBJ2-2 TRBV5-6 16 NA TGTGCCAGCAGCTTGGTGTCGGGGGGCGACACCGGGGAGCTGTTTTTT CASSLVSGGDTGELFF
few TRBJ1-2 TRBV5-1 15 NA TGCGCCAGCTTGTACGGGGTCTCGGAAGGAAATGGCTACACCTTC CASLYGVSEGNGYTF
many TRBJ2-6 TRBV12-3/TRBV12-4 15 NA TGTGCCAGCAGTTCCAGGGAATATGGGGCCAACGTCCTGACTTTC CASSSREYGANVLTF
NA TRBJ2-3 TRBV12-3/TRBV12-4 15 TRBD2 TGTGCCGGCAGGTCCTTAGCGGGAGGGCCAAGGACGCAGTATTTT CAGRSLAGGPRTQYF
few TRBJ2-7 TRBV7-8 15 NA TGTGCCAGCAGCCCCCAGGGGATAGGGTCCTACGAGCAGTACTTC CASSPQGIGSYEQYF
NA TRBJ2-5 TRBV28 16 NA TGTGCCAGCAGTTTAGAGGACCTCCGGTCTGGGGAGACCCAGTACTTC CASSLEDLRSGETQYF
few TRBJ2-7 TRBV20-1 14 TRBD2 TGCAGTGCCATCCCGGGACTAGCGGGAGTCGAGCAGTACTTC CSAIPGLAGVEQYF
NA TRBJ1-5 TRBV7-2 15 NA TGTGCCAGCAGCTTCAGTCACTTGGGCAATCAGCCCCAGCATTTT CASSFSHLGNQPQHF
NA TRBJ1-6 TRBV2 14 NA TGTGCCAGCAGGAAGGGCCTTGTCAATTCACCCCTCCACTTT CASRKGLVNSPLHF
few TRBJ2-2 TRBV5-8 14 NA TGTGCCAGCAGCTTGTATGGGCTTGGCGGGGAGCTGTTTTTT CASSLYGLGGELFF
many TRBJ2-3 TRBV12-3/TRBV12-4 14 TRBD2 TGTGCCAGCAGACTAGCGGTCTCAATGGATACGCAGTATTTT CASRLAVSMDTQYF
NA TRBJ2-5 TRBV30 15 TRBD2 TGTGCCTGGAACCGCCTGGTTAGCGGGGGGGAGACCCAGTACTTC CAWNRLVSGGETQYF
few TRBJ2-7 TRBV7-2 16 TRBD1 TGTGCCAGCAGCTTAGGAGGGGGCGGCAGCTCCTACGAGCAGTACTTC CASSLGGGGSSYEQYF
few TRBJ1-1 TRBV5-1 13 NA TGCGCCAGCGGAGGGGAGTTTAACACTGAAGCTTTCTTT CASGGEFNTEAFF
many TRBJ2-1 TRBV7-3 15 TRBD2 TGTGCCAGCAGCCCACTAGCGGGGAGCTACAATGAGCAGTTCTTC CASSPLAGSYNEQFF
few TRBJ2-3 TRBV7-2 15 TRBD1 TGTGCCAGCAGCACAAAGGCCAGGGGGCCAGATACGCAGTATTTT CASSTKARGPDTQYF
once TRBJ2-2 TRBV9 14 NA TGTGCCAGCAGCGTTACGCAGAACACCGGGGAGCTGTTTTTT CASSVTQNTGELFF
few TRBJ1-2 TRBV18 13 NA TGTGCCAGCTCGGTAGGGTCGAACTATGGCTACACCTTC CASSVGSNYGYTF
NA TRBJ2-4 TRBV11-3 21 TRBD1 TGTGCCAGCAGCCAGAAATTCCGGGACAGGGGTAATCAGTCAGCCAAAAACATTCAGTACTTC CASSQKFRDRGNQSAKNIQYF
few TRBJ1-1 TRBV6-1 12 NA TGTGCCAGCGGTACAGGGAACACTGAAGCTTTCTTT CASGTGNTEAFF
few TRBJ1-4 TRBV2 15 TRBD1 TGTGCCAGCAGTGAACCGACAGGGCATAATGAAAAACTGTTTTTT CASSEPTGHNEKLFF
many TRBJ2-1 TRBV18 14 NA TGTGCCAGCTCACCACCGGGGATTGGGAATGAGCAGTTCTTC CASSPPGIGNEQFF
NA TRBJ2-2 TRBV6-5 17 TRBD2 TGTGCCAGCAGTTGGTCCCGGGACTACATTAACACCGGGGAGCTGTTTTTT CASSWSRDYINTGELFF
many TRBJ1-2 TRBV3-1 14 NA TGTGCCAGCAGCCAAGTGGCTGATTACTATGGCTACACCTTC CASSQVADYYGYTF
few TRBJ2-2 TRBV12-3/TRBV12-4 15 TRBD1 TGTGCCAGCAGTCGGGACAGCTTCTACACCGGGGAGCTGTTTTTT CASSRDSFYTGELFF
NA TRBJ1-2 TRBV5-6 15 NA TGTGCCAGCAGCTTGCCCGACTCGTTGGGCTATGGCTACACCTTC CASSLPDSLGYGYTF
NA TRBJ2-1 TRBV29-1 14 NA TGCAGCGTTGAGGCTAGGAACTCCTACAATGAGCAGTTCTTC CSVEARNSYNEQFF
NA TRBJ1-5 TRBV6-2/TRBV6-3 16 NA TGTGCCAGCAGTTACCACCGAGGGGACGGTAATCAGCCCCAGCATTTT CASSYHRGDGNQPQHF
NA TRBJ2-3 TRBV6-4 14 NA TGTGCCAGCAGCCATCAACCGCTTATAGATACGCAGTATTTT CASSHQPLIDTQYF
NA TRBJ2-3 TRBV20-1 14 TRBD2 TGCAGTGCCCCGTCCAGCGGGGGGGCGGATACGCAGTATTTT CSAPSSGGADTQYF
few TRBJ1-4 TRBV11-2 16 NA TGTGCCAGCAGCTTAGATCCCCGGTCAACTAATGAAAAACTGTTTTTT CASSLDPRSTNEKLFF
NA TRBJ2-5 TRBV5-1 17 TRBD2 TGCGCCAGCAGCTTGGGGGTAGCGGGGGGAACCCAAGAGACCCAGTACTTC CASSLGVAGGTQETQYF
NA TRBJ2-7 TRBV9 15 NA TGTGCCAGCAGCGTCGGAGGGGAATCCCTCTACGAGCAGTACTTC CASSVGGESLYEQYF
NA TRBJ2-1 TRBV11-1 19 TRBD2 TGTGCCAGCAGCTTAGAGTCGCGGGGACTAGTCTACCTAAACAATGAGCAGTTCTTC CASSLESRGLVYLNNEQFF
few TRBJ2-5 TRBV4-2 13 NA TGTGCCAGCAGCCCCCGGACAGAAGAGACCCAGTACTTC CASSPRTEETQYF
NA TRBJ1-5 TRBV6-2/TRBV6-3 17 NA TGTGCCAGCAGGGCCTTGGAGGGGGGCTATAGCAATCAGCCCCAGCATTTT CASRALEGGYSNQPQHF
many TRBJ2-5 TRBV7-8 12 NA TGTGCCAGCGGCCTCCTAGGGGAGACCCAGTACTTC CASGLLGETQYF
NA TRBJ2-3 TRBV10-3 15 TRBD2 TGTGCCACCCGCCCTGGGGGCGGGGGGGCAGATACGCAGTATTTT CATRPGGGGADTQYF
few TRBJ2-7 TRBV10-3 12 TRBD1 TGTGCCATCGGACAGGGTCCCTACGAGCAGTACTTC CAIGQGPYEQYF
NA TRBJ2-1 TRBV4-3 19 TRBD2 TGCGCCAGCAGCCTGGGACTAGCGGGAGGGCCGATAAATGACAATGAGCAGTTCTTC CASSLGLAGGPINDNEQFF
NA TRBJ2-6 TRBV11-2 19 NA TGTGCCAGCAGCTTAGGGACTTGGTTGCGAGGATTAGGGGCCAACGTCCTGACTTTC CASSLGTWLRGLGANVLTF
few TRBJ2-3 TRBV5-1 13 NA TGCGCCAGCAACAGTGGATTCCCAGATACGCAGTATTTT CASNSGFPDTQYF
NA TRBJ2-1 TRBV20-1 13 TRBD2 TGCAGTGCTATGCTAGCGGGAGTAGATGAGCAGTTCTTC CSAMLAGVDEQFF
few TRBJ2-1 TRBV6-2/TRBV6-3 15 TRBD1 TGTGCCAGCAGCCAGCGACAGGGGTTGGATCATGAGCAGTTCTTC CASSQRQGLDHEQFF
many TRBJ2-3 TRBV7-6 14 NA TGTGCCACCTCGGGACTCCTGGGCACAGATACGCAGTATTTT CATSGLLGTDTQYF
many TRBJ2-7 TRBV10-3 15 NA TGTGCCATCAGTGAGTCCCGAGATCTAGGGATCGAGCAGTACTTC CAISESRDLGIEQYF